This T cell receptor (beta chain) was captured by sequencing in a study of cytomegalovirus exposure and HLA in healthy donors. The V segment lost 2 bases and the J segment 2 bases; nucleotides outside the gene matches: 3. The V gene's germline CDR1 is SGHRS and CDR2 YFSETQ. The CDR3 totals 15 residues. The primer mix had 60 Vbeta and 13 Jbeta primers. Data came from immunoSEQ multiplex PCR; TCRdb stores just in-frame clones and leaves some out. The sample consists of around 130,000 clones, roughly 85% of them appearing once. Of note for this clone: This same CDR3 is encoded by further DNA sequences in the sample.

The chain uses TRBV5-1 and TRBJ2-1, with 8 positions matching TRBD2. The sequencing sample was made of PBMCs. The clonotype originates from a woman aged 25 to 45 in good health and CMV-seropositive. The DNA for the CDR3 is TGCGCCAGCAGCTTCACTAGCGGAACCTACAATGAGCAGTTCTTC. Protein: CASSFTSGTYNEQFF.